These T cell receptor beta chains were read from a single sample in a study of T cell responses to AZD1222 COVID-19 vaccine. Clones were read by immunoSEQ multiplex PCR, and TCRdb kept only the in-frame ones, dropping some. This sample carries approximately 150,000 clones, approximately 90% of them seen once, and the ten largest clones take 3.5% to 5.5%. This material consisted of peripheral blood, taken 28 days after the second dose of the MenACWY control vaccine. The receptors here all came from an adult who received the MenACWY meningococcal vaccine as a control. The CDR3 runs from the conserved cysteine through the conserved F or W.

TRBV9,TRBJ2-3,CASSPKRLSTDTQYF
TRBV28,TRBJ2-3,CASSPYPGQGTQYF
TRBV28,TRBJ2-3,CASSLGGIVTDTQYF
TRBV15,TRBJ2-2,CATSRDTTLSLHTGELFF
TRBV5-3,TRBJ2-1,CARSSTSGSLGEQFF
TRBV18,TRBJ2-7,CASSPDTGDNAYEQYF
TRBV2,TRBJ2-7,CASSGVEGYYEQYF
TRBV28,TRBJ2-5,CASSLQVYQETQYF
TRBV19,TRBJ2-7,CASRGDYEQYF
TRBV10-3,TRBJ2-1,CAISPRTSLRNEQFF
TRBV10-3,TRBJ1-1,CAIRDTVNTEAFF
TRBV7-9,TRBJ2-7,CASSFSTPYEQYF
TRBV18,TRBJ1-2,CASSPGVDYGYTF
TRBV7-3,TRBJ2-1,CASGTGDEQFF
TRBV27,TRBJ1-4,CASGEANEKLFF
TRBV18,TRBJ1-5,CASSLGQSNQPQHF
TRBV28,TRBJ1-4,CASTASGEPNEKLFF
TRBV11-2,TRBJ2-5,CASSPPVGLPQETQYF
TRBV28,TRBJ2-1,CASSFHRTSGRPEAYNEQFF
TRBV10-3,TRBJ1-4,CAISEFYPGQGANEKLFF
TRBV10-3,TRBJ2-1,CAISEWADYNEQFF
TRBV6-2/TRBV6-3,TRBJ2-5,CASSSRWAQETQYF
TRBV5-4,TRBJ2-2,CASSFSLRTGPTGELFF
TRBV3-1/TRBV3-2,TRBJ1-5,CASSQGGNQPQHF
TRBV18,TRBJ2-1,CASSPYGVSYNEQFF
TRBV18,TRBJ1-1,CASSPTPRTDQNTEAFF
TRBV5-1,TRBJ1-2,CASSFGGLSYGYTF
TRBV28,TRBJ2-5,CASSFWARTQETQYF
TRBV27,TRBJ2-7,CASSLLGSGEQYF
TRBV25-1,TRBJ2-7,CASRRPGSSYEQYF
TRBV30,TRBJ1-1,CAWRQDTGGTEAFF
TRBV7-6,TRBJ2-1,CASSVRGVQGNEQFF
TRBV7-2,TRBJ2-7,CASSLAETYEQYF
TRBV19,TRBJ2-3,CASSIVDSNTDTQYF
TRBV19,TRBJ2-5,CASSATGLWETQYF
TRBV6-2/TRBV6-3,TRBJ1-2,CASSYFGQGKVYGYTF
TRBV11-1,TRBJ1-4,CASSQSRGKEKLFF
TRBV19,TRBJ1-2,CASSKQTQSYGYTF
TRBV5-4,TRBJ1-1,CASSLGTGILKAFF
TRBV7-3,TRBJ1-2,CASSSRGGYGYTF
TRBV28,TRBJ2-7,CASSFPQFSYEQYF